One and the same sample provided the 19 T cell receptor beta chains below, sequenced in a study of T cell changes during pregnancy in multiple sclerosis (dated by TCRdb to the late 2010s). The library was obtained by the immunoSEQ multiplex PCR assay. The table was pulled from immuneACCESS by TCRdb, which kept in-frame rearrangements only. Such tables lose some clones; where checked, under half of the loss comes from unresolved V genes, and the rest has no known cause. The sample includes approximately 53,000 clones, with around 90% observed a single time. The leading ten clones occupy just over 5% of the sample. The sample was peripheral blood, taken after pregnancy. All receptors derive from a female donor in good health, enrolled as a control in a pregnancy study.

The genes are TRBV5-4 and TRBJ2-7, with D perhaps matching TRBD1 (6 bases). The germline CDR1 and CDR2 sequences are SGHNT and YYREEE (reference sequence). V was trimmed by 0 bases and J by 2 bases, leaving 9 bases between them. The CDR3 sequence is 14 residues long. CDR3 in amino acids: CASSLDRVPYEQYF. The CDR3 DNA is TGTGCCAGCAGCTTGGACAGGGTACCCTACGAGCAGTACTTC.

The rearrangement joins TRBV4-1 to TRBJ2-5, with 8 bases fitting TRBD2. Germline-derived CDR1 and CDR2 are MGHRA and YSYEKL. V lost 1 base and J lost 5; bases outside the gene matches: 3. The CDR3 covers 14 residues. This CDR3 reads CASSQVSGVETQYF. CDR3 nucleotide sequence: TGCGCCAGCAGCCAAGTTAGCGGGGTGGAGACCCAGTACTTC.

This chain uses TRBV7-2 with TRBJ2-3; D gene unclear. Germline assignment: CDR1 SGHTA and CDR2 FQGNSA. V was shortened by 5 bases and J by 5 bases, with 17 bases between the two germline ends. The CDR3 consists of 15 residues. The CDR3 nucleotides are TGTGCCAGCAGCCAATTTCTGGCCTCAGGAGATACGCAGTATTTT. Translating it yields CASSQFLASGDTQYF.

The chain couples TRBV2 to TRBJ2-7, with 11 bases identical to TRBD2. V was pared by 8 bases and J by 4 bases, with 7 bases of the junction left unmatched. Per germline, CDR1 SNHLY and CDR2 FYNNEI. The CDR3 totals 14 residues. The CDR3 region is CASGDTSGRYEQYF. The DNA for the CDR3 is TGTGCCAGCGGGGATACTAGCGGGAGATACGAGCAGTACTTC.

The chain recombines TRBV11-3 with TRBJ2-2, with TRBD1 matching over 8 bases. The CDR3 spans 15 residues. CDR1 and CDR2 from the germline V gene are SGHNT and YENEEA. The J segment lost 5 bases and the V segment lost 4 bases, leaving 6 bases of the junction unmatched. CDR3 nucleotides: TGTGCCAGCAGCTCCTACAGGGGGGATACCGGGGAGCTGTTTTTT. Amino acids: CASSSYRGDTGELFF. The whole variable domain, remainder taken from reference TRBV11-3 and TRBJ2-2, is EAGVVQSPRYKIIEKKQPVAFWCNPISGHNTLYWYLQNLGQGPELLIRYENEEAVDDSQLPKDRFSAERLKGVDSTLKIQPAELGDSAVYLCASSSYRGDTGELFFGEGSRLTVL.

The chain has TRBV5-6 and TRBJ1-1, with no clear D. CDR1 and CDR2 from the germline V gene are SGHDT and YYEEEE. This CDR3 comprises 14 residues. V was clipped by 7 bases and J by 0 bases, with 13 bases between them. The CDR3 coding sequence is TGTGCCAGCCCACTGGAGAGCTTGAACACTGAAGCTTTCTTT. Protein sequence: CASPLESLNTEAFF. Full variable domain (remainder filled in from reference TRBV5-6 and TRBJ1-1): DAGVTQSPTHLIKTRGQQVTLRCSPKSGHDTVSWYQQALGQGPQFIFQYYEEEERQRGNFPDRFSGHQFPNYSSELNVNALLLGDSALYLCASPLESLNTEAFFGQGTRLTVV.

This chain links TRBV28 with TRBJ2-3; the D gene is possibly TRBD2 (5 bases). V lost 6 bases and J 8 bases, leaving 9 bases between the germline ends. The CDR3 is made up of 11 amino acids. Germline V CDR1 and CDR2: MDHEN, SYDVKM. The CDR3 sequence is CASRVSGTQYF. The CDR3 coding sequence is TGTGCCAGCAGGGTCAGCGGTACGCAGTATTTT.

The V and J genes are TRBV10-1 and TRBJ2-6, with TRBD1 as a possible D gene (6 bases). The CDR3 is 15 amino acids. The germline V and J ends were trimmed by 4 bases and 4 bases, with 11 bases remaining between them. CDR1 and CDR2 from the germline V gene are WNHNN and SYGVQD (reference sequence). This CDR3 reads CASSGQVDGANVLTF. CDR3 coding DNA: TGCGCCAGCAGTGGACAGGTTGACGGGGCCAACGTCCTGACTTTC.

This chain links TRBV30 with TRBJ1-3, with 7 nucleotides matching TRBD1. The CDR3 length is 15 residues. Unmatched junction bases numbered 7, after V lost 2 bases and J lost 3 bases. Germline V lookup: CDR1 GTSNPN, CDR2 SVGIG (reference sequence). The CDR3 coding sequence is TGTGCCTGGAGTCCCCAGGGGGTCTTTGGAAACACCATATATTTT. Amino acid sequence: CAWSPQGVFGNTIYF.

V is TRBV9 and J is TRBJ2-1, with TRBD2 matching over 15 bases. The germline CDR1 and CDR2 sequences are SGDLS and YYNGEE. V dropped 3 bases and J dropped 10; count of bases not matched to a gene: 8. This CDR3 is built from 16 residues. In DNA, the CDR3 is TGTGCCAGCAGCGCGTTAGGGACTAGCGGGGGGAGGGAGCAGTTCTTC. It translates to CASSALGTSGGREQFF.

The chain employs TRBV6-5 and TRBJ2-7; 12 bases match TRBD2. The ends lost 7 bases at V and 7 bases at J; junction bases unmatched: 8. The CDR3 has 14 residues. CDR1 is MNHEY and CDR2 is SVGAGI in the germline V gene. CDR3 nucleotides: TGTGCCAGCACCGGGACTAGCGGGTTTACGGAGCAGTACTTC. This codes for CASTGTSGFTEQYF.

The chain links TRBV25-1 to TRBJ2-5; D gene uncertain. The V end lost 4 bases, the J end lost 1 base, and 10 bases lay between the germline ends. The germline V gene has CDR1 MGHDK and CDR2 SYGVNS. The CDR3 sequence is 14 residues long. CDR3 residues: CASSALVRQETQYF. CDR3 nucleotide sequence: TGTGCCAGCAGTGCCCTAGTGCGCCAAGAGACCCAGTACTTC.

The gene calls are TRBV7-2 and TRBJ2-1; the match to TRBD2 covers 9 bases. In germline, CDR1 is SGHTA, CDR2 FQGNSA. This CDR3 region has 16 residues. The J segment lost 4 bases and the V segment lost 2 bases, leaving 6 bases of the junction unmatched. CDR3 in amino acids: CASSLSGRGGYNEQFF. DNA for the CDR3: TGTGCCAGCAGCTTATCAGGGCGGGGGGGATACAATGAGCAGTTCTTC.

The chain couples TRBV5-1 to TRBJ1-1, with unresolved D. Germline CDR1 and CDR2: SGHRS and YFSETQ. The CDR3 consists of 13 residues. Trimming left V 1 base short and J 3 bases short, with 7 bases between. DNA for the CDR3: TGCGCCAGCAGCTTGTCCTCGGACACTGAAGCTTTCTTT. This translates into CASSLSSDTEAFF.

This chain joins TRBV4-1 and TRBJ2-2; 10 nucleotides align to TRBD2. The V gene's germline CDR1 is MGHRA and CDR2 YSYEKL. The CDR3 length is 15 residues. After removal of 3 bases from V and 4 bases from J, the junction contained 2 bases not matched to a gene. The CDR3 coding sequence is TGCGCCAGCAGCCATCTAGCGGGAGTCACCGGGGAGCTGTTTTTT. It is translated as CASSHLAGVTGELFF.

The CDR3 reads CASTRTDGLAKNIQYF. CDR3 sequence (DNA): TGTGCCAGCACCCGAACCGACGGACTAGCCAAAAACATTCAGTACTTC. J is TRBJ2-4 and V is TRBV6-6, with D possibly matching TRBD2 (5 bases). Germline V lookup: CDR1 MNHNY, CDR2 SVGAGI (reference sequence). V was cut by 7 bases and J by 0 bases, with 16 bases left in between. The CDR3 has 16 residues.

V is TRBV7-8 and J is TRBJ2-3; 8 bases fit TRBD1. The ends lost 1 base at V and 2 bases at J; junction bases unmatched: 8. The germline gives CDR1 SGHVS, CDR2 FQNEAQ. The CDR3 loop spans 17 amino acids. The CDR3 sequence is CASSLVIRTGTTDTQYF. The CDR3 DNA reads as TGTGCCAGCAGCTTAGTTATTCGGACAGGGACCACAGATACGCAGTATTTT.

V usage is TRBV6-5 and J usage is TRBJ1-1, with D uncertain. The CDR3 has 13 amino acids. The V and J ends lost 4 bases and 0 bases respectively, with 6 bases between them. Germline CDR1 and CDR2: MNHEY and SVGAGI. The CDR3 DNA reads TGTGCCAGCAGTTCACTGGTGAACACTGAAGCTTTCTTT. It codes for CASSSLVNTEAFF.

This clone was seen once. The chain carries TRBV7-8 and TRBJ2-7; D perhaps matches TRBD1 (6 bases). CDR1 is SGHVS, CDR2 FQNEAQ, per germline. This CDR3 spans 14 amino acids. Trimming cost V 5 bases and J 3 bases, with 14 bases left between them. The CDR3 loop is CASSVGTPLYEQYF. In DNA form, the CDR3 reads TGTGCCAGCAGCGTAGGGACACCGCTCTACGAGCAGTACTTC.